Each of the 28 T cell receptor beta chains below was sequenced from the same sample in a study of T cell changes during pregnancy in multiple sclerosis. The assay was immunoSEQ multiplex PCR, and TCRdb's table has in-frame clones only and misses some. The sample shows over 80,000 clones, approximately 90% of them seen only once. Sample: peripheral blood, taken in the second trimester of pregnancy. These receptors were obtained from a female donor in good health, enrolled as a control in a pregnancy study.

This chain uses TRBV5-1 with TRBJ2-3; TRBD1 matches 7 bases. This CDR3 spans 15 amino acids. Germline V gene data show CDR1 as SGHRS and CDR2 as YFSETQ. V was clipped by 3 bases and J by 3 bases; unmatched bases: 7. CDR3 DNA: TGCGCCAGCAGCTCTAATACAGGGGAAACAGATACGCAGTATTTT. It encodes CASSSNTGETDTQYF.

V gene TRBV5-1 combines with J gene TRBJ1-6; 7 bases are a match to TRBD1. V lost 4 bases to trimming and J lost 6 bases; unmatched junction nucleotides: 13. In germline, CDR1 is SGHRS, CDR2 YFSETQ. The length of the CDR3 is 17 residues. The CDR3 bases are TGCGCCAGCAGCCTCGACGACTGGACAGGACGTAATTCACCCCTCCACTTT. Translating gives CASSLDDWTGRNSPLHF.

Only a few counts were recorded for this clone. The chain links TRBV9 to TRBJ1-1; a possible D gene is TRBD1 (6 bases). The CDR3 loop spans 17 amino acids. Germline V gene data show CDR1 as SGDLS and CDR2 as YYNGEE. With 0 bases removed from V and 4 bases from J, the gap between germline ends came to 19 bases. DNA for the CDR3: TGTGCCAGCAGCGTAGCTCCGGCAGGGGCTCAGAGCACTGAAGCTTTCTTT. It is translated as CASSVAPAGAQSTEAFF.

The chain has TRBV27 and TRBJ1-2; 7 nucleotides match TRBD1. Germline V CDR1 and CDR2: MNHEY, SMNVEV (reference sequence). The CDR3 loop spans 12 amino acids. V dropped 4 bases and J dropped 4; count of bases not matched to a gene: 0. The CDR3 loop reads CASSSGGYGYTF. Written as DNA, the CDR3 is TGTGCCAGCAGTTCAGGGGGCTATGGCTACACCTTC.

The chain links TRBV5-1 to TRBJ1-1, with TRBD1 as a possible D gene (5 bases). V dropped 2 bases and J dropped 5 bases, with 22 bases sitting between them. CDR1 and CDR2 from the germline V gene are SGHRS and YFSETQ. The length of the CDR3 is 17 residues. CDR3 bases: TGCGCCAGCAGCTTAGGGCAGGGAAGAGTTTTGGGTACTGAAGCTTTCTTT. It yields the protein CASSLGQGRVLGTEAFF.

The chain couples TRBV5-4 to TRBJ2-3; D is undetermined. In germline, CDR1 is SGHNT, CDR2 YYREEE (reference sequence). The CDR3 length is 14 residues. The ends were cut back, 1 base at V and 2 bases at J, with 8 bases in the middle. CDR3 bases: TGTGCCAGCAGCTTGTCAGGTAACACAGATACGCAGTATTTT. Protein product: CASSLSGNTDTQYF.

V gene TRBV4-1 combines with J gene TRBJ2-3; possibly TRBD2 for D (7 bases). Germline assignment: CDR1 MGHRA and CDR2 YSYEKL. CDR3 length: 14 amino acids. Trimming stripped 0 bases from V and 9 bases from J, with 13 bases between. This CDR3 is CASSQDRGGTTQYF. The CDR3 nucleotides are TGCGCCAGCAGCCAAGATAGGGGGGGGACAACGCAGTATTTT.

This chain uses TRBV11-3 with TRBJ1-1; possibly TRBD1 for D (5 bases). Germline-derived CDR1 and CDR2 are SGHNT and YENEEA. V was pared by 5 bases and J by 8 bases, with 9 bases between. The CDR3 covers 11 residues. The CDR3 protein is CASSHQGEAFF. CDR3 in DNA: TGTGCCAGCAGCCATCAGGGAGAAGCTTTCTTT.

The V gene is TRBV7-8, the J gene TRBJ1-1; D unclear. V shed 1 base and J shed 1 base, with 19 bases lying between them. The CDR3 sequence is 18 residues long. Germline V CDR1 and CDR2: SGHVS, FQNEAQ. CDR3 sequence reads: CASSLVPPVWAGNTEAFF. The CDR3 region has the DNA TGTGCCAGCAGCTTAGTCCCCCCAGTGTGGGCGGGGAACACTGAAGCTTTCTTT.

The chain carries TRBV9 and TRBJ2-7, with 9 bases aligning to TRBD1. Unmatched junction bases numbered 4, after V lost 0 bases and J lost 6 bases. The CDR3 consists of 14 residues. Germline assignment: CDR1 SGDLS and CDR2 YYNGEE. CDR3 sequence (DNA): TGTGCCAGCAGCGTAGGGGGACAGGGCCCCGAGCAGTACTTC. Its translation: CASSVGGQGPEQYF.

This chain joins TRBV5-4 and TRBJ1-2, with 12 bases that match TRBD1. The length of the CDR3 is 15 residues. The ends lost 5 bases at V and 9 bases at J; junction bases unmatched: 11. The germline V gene has CDR1 SGHNT and CDR2 YYREEE (reference sequence). CDR3 bases: TGTGCCAGCAGACCCCGGGACAGGGGGCGCGGAAGCTACACCTTC. It translates to CASRPRDRGRGSYTF.

This sequence joins TRBV5-4 and TRBJ1-4, with D possibly being TRBD1 (5 bases). Germline CDR1 SGHNT, CDR2 YYREEE (reference sequence). Trimming stripped 0 bases from V and 4 bases from J, with 10 bases between. CDR3 length: 15 residues. The CDR3 coding sequence is TGTGCCAGCAGCTTGGTGGGGCAGGGTAATGAAAAACTGTTTTTT. This encodes CASSLVGQGNEKLFF.

The sample holds a few counts of this clone. The chain employs TRBV2 and TRBJ1-6, with TRBD1 identical over 9 bases. Germline V lookup: CDR1 SNHLY, CDR2 FYNNEI. This CDR3 spans 17 amino acids. J lost 7 bases, V lost 4 bases, and 11 bases had no gene match. The CDR3 here is CASSGAQGALKNSPLHF. CDR3 DNA: TGTGCCAGCAGTGGGGCACAGGGGGCGCTAAAAAATTCACCCCTCCACTTT. Using reference TRBV2 and TRBJ1-6 for the parts outside the CDR3, the full variable domain is EPEVTQTPSHQVTQMGQEVILRCVPISNHLYFYWYRQILGQKVEFLVSFYNNEISEKSEIFDDQFSVERPDGSNFTLKIRSTKLEDSAMYFCASSGAQGALKNSPLHFGNGTRLTVT.

The rearrangement uses TRBV9 and TRBJ2-3; 16 nucleotides line up with TRBD2. The ends lost 5 bases at V and 6 bases at J; junction bases unmatched: 3. CDR3 size: 15 residues. CDR1 and CDR2 from the germline V gene are SGDLS and YYNGEE. The CDR3, as DNA: TGTGCCAGCAGTGGGACTAGCGGGAGGGGCGATACGCAGTATTTT. As protein: CASSGTSGRGDTQYF.

This CDR3 is CASSQAEDSYEQYF. CDR3 DNA sequence: TGTGCCAGCAGCCAAGCGGAGGACTCCTACGAGCAGTACTTC. The rearrangement links TRBV14 to TRBJ2-7; possible D gene TRBD2, 5 bases. This CDR3 is built from 14 residues. Germline CDR1 and CDR2: SGHDN and FVKESK. V gave up 1 base and J gave up 0 bases, with 7 bases separating them.

This chain uses TRBV7-9 with TRBJ2-2; perhaps TRBD1 as D (6 bases). Germline-derived CDR1 and CDR2 are SEHNR and FQNEAQ (reference sequence). This CDR3 has 14 amino acids. Trimming stripped 1 base from V and 3 bases from J, with 6 bases between. The CDR3 DNA sequence: TGTGCCAGCAGCTTAGAGGGGGACACCGGGGAGCTGTTTTTT. Amino acid sequence: CASSLEGDTGELFF.

The chain is built from TRBV6-5 and TRBJ1-1, with D unresolved. V was cut by 7 bases and J by 0 bases, with 3 bases left in between. CDR1 is MNHEY, CDR2 SVGAGI, per germline. The CDR3 extends over 11 amino acids. The CDR3 region is CASTMNTEAFF. CDR3 coding DNA: TGTGCCAGCACTATGAACACTGAAGCTTTCTTT.

This chain links TRBV5-4 with TRBJ2-1; 9 positions agree with TRBD2. The V gene's germline CDR1 is SGHNT and CDR2 YYREEE (reference sequence). The trim removed 4 bases at V and 8 bases at J, leaving 10 bases unmatched. The CDR3 sequence is 15 residues long. CDR3 DNA: TGTGCCAGCAGCCGCCAAAGCGGGGGGAGGGATGAGCAGTTCTTC. This encodes CASSRQSGGRDEQFF.

The gene calls are TRBV28 and TRBJ1-2; maybe TRBD1 (6 bases). V was clipped by 2 bases and J by 6 bases, with 7 bases between them. The CDR3 length is 12 residues. Germline loops: CDR1 MDHEN, CDR2 SYDVKM. The CDR3 region has the DNA TGTGCCAGCAGTTTAGGACAGCATGGCTACACCTTC. The encoded protein is CASSLGQHGYTF.

The gene calls are TRBV5-8 and TRBJ2-7; no clear D gene. The CDR3 runs to 16 residues. Trimming pared 3 bases from V and 4 bases from J, leaving 20 bases between. CDR1 and CDR2 from the germline V gene are SGHTS and YDEGEE. CDR3 residues: CASSSVQIHGVYEQYF. The CDR3 nucleotides read TGTGCCAGCAGCTCGGTTCAGATCCATGGAGTATACGAGCAGTACTTC.

V gene TRBV29-1 combines with J gene TRBJ2-5; 8 bases map to TRBD1. V dropped 6 bases and J dropped 2; count of bases not matched to a gene: 8. The CDR3 contains 14 residues. Germline CDR1 is SQVTM and CDR2 is ANQGSEA. Here the CDR3 DNA reads TGCAGCGTCGCGGACAGGGTTCGACAAGAGACCCAGTACTTC. It is translated as CSVADRVRQETQYF.

The chain couples TRBV11-3 to TRBJ2-1; TRBD1 matches at 7 bases. Germline V gene lookup returns CDR1 SGHNT and CDR2 YENEEA. This CDR3 contains 14 residues. V lost 6 bases, J lost 2 bases, and 4 bases stayed unmatched. As DNA, the CDR3 is TGTGCCAGCAGTGATGGGACAGCCTACAATGAGCAGTTCTTC. It translates to CASSDGTAYNEQFF.

The gene calls are TRBV7-9 and TRBJ2-3; D is perhaps TRBD2 (5 bases). CDR3 length: 14 residues. Germline CDR1 and CDR2: SEHNR and FQNEAQ (reference sequence). The germline V and J ends were trimmed by 2 bases and 6 bases, with 12 bases remaining between them. CDR3 DNA: TGTGCCAGCAGCTTAAGGCAGCGAGGGGATACGCAGTATTTT. Its protein is CASSLRQRGDTQYF.

The V gene is TRBV5-1, the J gene TRBJ2-7, with 7 bases lining up with TRBD1. J lost 3 bases, V lost 4 bases, and 7 bases had no gene match. The CDR3 is made up of 14 amino acids. Germline CDR1 reads SGHRS; CDR2 reads YFSETQ. The DNA of the CDR3 is TGCGCCAGCAGCACCACCGGGACAGTCTACGAGCAGTACTTC. As protein: CASSTTGTVYEQYF.

The rearrangement joins TRBV4-3 to TRBJ2-7, with D uncertain. V was trimmed by 0 bases and J by 0 bases, leaving 6 bases between them. The germline V gene encodes CDR1 LGHNA and CDR2 YSLEER. The CDR3 is made up of 14 amino acids. CDR3 loop: CASSQEPSSYEQYF. CDR3 nucleotide sequence: TGCGCCAGCAGCCAAGAGCCTAGCTCCTACGAGCAGTACTTC.

V gene TRBV28 combines with J gene TRBJ1-1, with D possibly TRBD1 on 5 matching bases. Germline V gene sequence: CDR1 MDHEN, CDR2 SYDVKM. The CDR3 has 14 amino acids. V was pared by 6 bases and J by 5 bases, with 16 bases between. CDR3 in DNA: TGTGCCAGCAGCTCCCCCGGGGGATGGACTGAAGCTTTCTTT. It encodes CASSSPGGWTEAFF.

The chain couples TRBV6-6 to TRBJ1-1; 8 bases match TRBD1. CDR1 and CDR2 from the germline V gene are MNHNY and SVGAGI (reference sequence). Trimming took 7 bases from V and 3 from J; bases not matched to a gene: 4. CDR3 length: 13 residues. The CDR3 DNA reads as TGTGCCAGCAACCGGGACAGGTACACTGAAGCTTTCTTT. Translated: CASNRDRYTEAFF.

The V call is TRBV6-1, the J call TRBJ2-7; D is unclear. The CDR3 length is 12 residues. V lost 10 bases to trimming and J lost 3 bases, with 13 bases between them. Looked up from germline, CDR1 is MNHNS and CDR2 is SASEGT. The CDR3 here is CATEKINYEQYF. CDR3 coding DNA: TGTGCCACCGAGAAGATTAACTACGAGCAGTACTTC.